Included here is one T cell receptor (beta chain) sequence, with context. V gave up 2 bases and J gave up 7 bases; unmatched junction bases: 6. This CDR3 is built from 14 residues. The germline gives CDR1 MRHNA, CDR2 SNTAGT. Clones were read by immunoSEQ multiplex PCR, and TCRdb kept only the in-frame ones, dropping some. The table has 240,000 or so clones, around nine tenths seen once; the top ten hold more than 6.5%. The data are from a study of blood T cell repertoires in COVID-19. Overall study: COVID-19 samples from acute and convalescent phases originated in the United States, Italy and Spain.

The receptor was derived from a woman aged 70-85 years with active or convalescent COVID-19. The source material was peripheral blood. The gene calls are TRBV6-4 and TRBJ1-2; TRBD1 agrees at 8 bases. The CDR3 DNA sequence: TGTGCCAGCAGTGACGAACAGGGGGTAGGTGGCTACACCTTC. Its protein product is CASSDEQGVGGYTF.